The source of this T cell receptor beta chain is a study of T-cell memory formation after mild COVID-19. Germline loops: CDR1 SGHDN, CDR2 FVKESK. This CDR3 comprises 17 residues. Trimming at V came to 0 bases and at J to 3 bases, leaving 6 bases not matched to a gene. Constant-segment primers were used for 5'RACE, and the resulting TCR alpha and TCR beta cDNA libraries carried sample barcodes and UMIs. TCRdb recomputed calls from the 5' RACE reads with MiXCR, one row per CDR3 protein. The table shows hundreds of thousands of distinct CDR3 sequences, with around a quarter occurring only once. Broader study findings: Among clones contracting day 15 to 85, CD4/CD8 was balanced, whereas later expanders leaned CD4+. Researchers report contracting CD4+ clones mostly in CM and EM, with CD8+ clones in EMRA.

Note on this clonotype: Antigen: not known.

This chain uses TRBV14 with TRBJ2-7; 12 nucleotides match TRBD2. The sample consisted of PBMCs or a T cell subset sorted from them (not recorded which). This receptor was obtained from an adult woman who had mild COVID-19 (a few samples of this study predate the infection). Cell type and time point are not known. DNA of the CDR3: TGTGCCAGCAGCCAAGAGTCGGCTAGCGGGGGGGACTACGAGCAGTACTTC. Translating it yields CASSQESASGGDYEQYF.